This T cell receptor beta chain was obtained from a study of shared clonotypes between healthy human individuals. Study background: Donors consisted of two women and a few men between 18 and 49.

Germline V gives CDR1 ENHRY, CDR2 SYGVKD. The CDR3 is 14 residues long. V lost 4 bases to trimming and J lost 2 bases, with 12 bases between them. Libraries were prepared by immunoSEQ multiplex PCR; TCRdb keeps only in-frame clonotypes and omits some of them. Among about 1 million clones, under 80% were seen once, and the ten largest hold around 1.5%. The genes are TRBV10-3 and TRBJ2-7, with a weak D call TRBD1 (6 bases). The sequenced sample was memory CD4+ T cells sorted from blood. The subset was: CD45RA-negative fraction. This sequence originates from a young man in good health. The CDR3 reads CAISVPDRTYEQYF. The CDR3 DNA reads as TGTGCCATCAGTGTGCCTGACAGGACCTACGAGCAGTACTTC.